The 9 T cell receptor beta chains reported below all come from one sample, sequenced in a study of shared clonotypes between healthy human individuals. Only in-frame clones appear in the TCRdb table, and some are missing; sequencing was by immunoSEQ multiplex PCR. Of about 800,000 clones in the sample, 90% to 97% were seen once. CD45RO-negative cells were positively selected for CCR7, leaving out terminally differentiated effector memory CD45RA+ cells. Source material: naive CD8+ T cells sorted from blood. These receptors all stem from a man aged 25-45 years in good health.

This clone appeared once. The chain carries TRBV27 and TRBJ2-3; D unresolved. V shed 1 base and J shed 6 bases, with 8 bases lying between them. The CDR3 has 13 residues. Per the germline V gene, CDR1 is MNHEY and CDR2 is SMNVEV (reference sequence). The CDR3 here is CASSLLGWDTQYF. Written as DNA, the CDR3 is TGTGCCAGCAGTTTATTGGGCTGGGATACGCAGTATTTT.

The CDR3 nucleotides read TGTGCTAGTGCCCTCAGGACAGGAACCACCGGGGAGCTGTTTTTT. Translating gives CASALRTGTTGELFF. The chain couples TRBV12-5 to TRBJ2-2; 7 bases line up with TRBD1. The J segment lost 4 bases and the V segment lost 7 bases, leaving 9 bases of the junction unmatched. The CDR3 is made up of 15 amino acids. Germline loops: CDR1 LGHNT, CDR2 FRNRAP.

The rearrangement links TRBV29-1 to TRBJ2-7; 8 bases align to TRBD2. The CDR3 loop spans 12 amino acids. From germline, CDR1 is SQVTM and CDR2 ANQGSEA. The CDR3 region has the DNA TGCAGTGCGAGCGGGAGAAGGCACGAGCAGTACTTC. Amino acids: CSASGRRHEQYF.

For the CDR3, the DNA is TGCAGCGTTGAACTGGGGGCCTCCTACGAGCAGTACTTC. This sequence encodes CSVELGASYEQYF. The genes are TRBV29-1 and TRBJ2-7; TRBD1 is a possible D gene (6 bases). The V gene's germline CDR1 is SQVTM and CDR2 ANQGSEA. The CDR3 has 13 amino acids. Trimming removed 2 bases at V and 0 bases at J, with 8 bases between.

The chain couples TRBV29-1 to TRBJ2-3, with D maybe TRBD1 (6 bases). Germline loops: CDR1 SQVTM, CDR2 ANQGSEA. The CDR3 extends over 14 amino acids. Trimming shortened V by 4 bases and J by 2 bases, and 13 bases separated the two germline ends. CDR3 DNA sequence: TGCAGCGTTGTAGGTTACAGGGACACAGATACGCAGTATTTT. This codes for CSVVGYRDTDTQYF.

The rearrangement joins TRBV9 to TRBJ2-7; 8 bases map to TRBD1. The V segment lost 4 bases and the J segment 2 bases; nucleotides outside the gene matches: 5. The CDR3 is made up of 14 amino acids. Germline-derived CDR1 and CDR2 are SGDLS and YYNGEE. The CDR3: CASSSGQGPYEQYF. The DNA for the CDR3 is TGTGCCAGCAGCTCCGGACAGGGCCCCTACGAGCAGTACTTC. Full variable domain (remainder filled in from reference TRBV9 and TRBJ2-7): DSGVTQTPKHLITATGQRVTLRCSPRSGDLSVYWYQQSLDQGLQFLIQYYNGEERAKGNILERFSAQQFPDLHSELNLSSLELGDSALYFCASSSGQGPYEQYFGPGTRLTVT.

The CDR3 DNA reads TGTGCCAGCAGCTATAGGACAGGGGCCCCCACTGAAGCTTTCTTT. Translating it yields CASSYRTGAPTEAFF. The rearrangement joins TRBV13 to TRBJ1-1; TRBD1 matches 9 bases. This CDR3 spans 15 amino acids. Trimming cost V 4 bases and J 4 bases; bases outside gene matches: 7. Germline lookup yields CDR1 PRHDT and CDR2 FYEKMQ (reference sequence).

The chain combines TRBV27 with TRBJ2-3, with 9 positions matching TRBD2. V lost 6 bases to trimming and J lost 7 bases; unmatched junction nucleotides: 11. The CDR3 contains 15 residues. Per the germline V gene, CDR1 is MNHEY and CDR2 is SMNVEV (reference sequence). The CDR3 DNA follows: TGTGCCAGCAGCCCGGCCGCGGGAGGGCTCAATACGCAGTATTTT. Its protein is CASSPAAGGLNTQYF.

This chain links TRBV14 with TRBJ1-2; 10 bases map to TRBD1. The CDR3 sequence is 14 residues long. J was trimmed by 6 bases and V by 5 bases; bases with no gene match: 6. CDR1 is SGHDN and CDR2 is FVKESK in the germline V gene. The CDR3 DNA is TGTGCCAGCAGCGCTACCGGGACAGGGGATGGCTACACCTTC. Translated: CASSATGTGDGYTF. Using reference TRBV14 and TRBJ1-2 for the parts outside the CDR3, the full variable domain is EAGVTQFPSHSVIEKGQTVTLRCDPISGHDNLYWYRRVMGKEIKFLLHFVKESKQDESGMPNNRFLAERTGGTYSTLKVQPAELEDSGVYFCASSATGTGDGYTFGSGTRLTVV.